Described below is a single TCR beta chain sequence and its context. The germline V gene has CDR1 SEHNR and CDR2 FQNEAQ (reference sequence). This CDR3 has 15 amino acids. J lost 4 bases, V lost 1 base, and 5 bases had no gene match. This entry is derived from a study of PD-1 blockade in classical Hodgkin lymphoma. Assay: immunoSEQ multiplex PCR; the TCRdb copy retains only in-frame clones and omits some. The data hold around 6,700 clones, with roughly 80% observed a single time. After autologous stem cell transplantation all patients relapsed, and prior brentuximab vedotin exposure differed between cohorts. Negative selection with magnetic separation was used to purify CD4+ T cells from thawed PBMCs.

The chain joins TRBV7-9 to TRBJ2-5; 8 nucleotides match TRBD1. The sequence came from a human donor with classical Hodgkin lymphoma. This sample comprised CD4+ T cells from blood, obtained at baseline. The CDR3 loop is CASSLGGTGGETQYF. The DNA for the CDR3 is TGTGCCAGCAGCTTAGGGGGGACAGGCGGAGAGACCCAGTACTTC.